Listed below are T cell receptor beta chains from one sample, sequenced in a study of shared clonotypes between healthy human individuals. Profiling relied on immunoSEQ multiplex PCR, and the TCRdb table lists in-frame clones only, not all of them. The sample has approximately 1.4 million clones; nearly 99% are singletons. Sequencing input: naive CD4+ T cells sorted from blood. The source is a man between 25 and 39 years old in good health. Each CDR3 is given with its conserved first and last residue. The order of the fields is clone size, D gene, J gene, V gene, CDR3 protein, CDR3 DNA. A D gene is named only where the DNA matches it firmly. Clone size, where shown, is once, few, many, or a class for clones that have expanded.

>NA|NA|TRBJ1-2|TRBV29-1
CSGVTSFEHTF
TGCAGCGGTGTGACGTCGTTTGAACACACCTTC
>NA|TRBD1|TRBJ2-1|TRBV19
CASSFRQGDNEQFF
TGTGCCAGTAGTTTTCGACAGGGGGACAATGAGCAGTTCTTC
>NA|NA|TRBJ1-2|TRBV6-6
CASSYGQVYGYTF
TGTGCCAGCAGTTACGGGCAGGTTTATGGCTACACCTTC
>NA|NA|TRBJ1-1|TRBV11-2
CASSLGRGNTEAFF
TGTGCCAGCAGCTTAGGCAGGGGGAACACTGAAGCTTTCTTT
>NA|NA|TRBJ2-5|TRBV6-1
CASSEWAVPRETQYF
TGTGCCAGCAGTGAATGGGCGGTGCCAAGAGAGACCCAGTACTTC
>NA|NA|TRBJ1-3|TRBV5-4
CASSLEVAGNTIYF
TGTGCCAGCAGCTTAGAGGTTGCTGGAAACACCATATATTTT
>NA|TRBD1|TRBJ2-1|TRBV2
CASSVGQDPNNEQFF
TGTGCCAGCAGTGTCGGACAGGATCCCAACAATGAGCAGTTCTTC
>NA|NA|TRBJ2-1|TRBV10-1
CASSDKRSRSYNEQFF
TGCGCCAGCAGTGACAAGCGTAGCAGGTCCTACAATGAGCAGTTCTTC
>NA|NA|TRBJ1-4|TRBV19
CASTPDVRVYEKLFF
TGTGCCAGTACCCCGGATGTCAGGGTCTACGAAAAACTGTTTTTT
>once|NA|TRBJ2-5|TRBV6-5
CASSYGNLGTQYF
TGTGCCAGCAGTTACGGAAACCTGGGGACCCAGTACTTC